A few counts support the clone carrying this TCR beta chain. Its antigen is unknown. This entry comes from a study of T cell responses to AZD1222 COVID-19 vaccine. Study-level points and caveats: Among those given AZD1222, only five or six were seropositive at baseline.

TCRdb's copy holds only in-frame clones and misses some; the assay was immunoSEQ multiplex PCR. Of 50,000 to 65,000 clones listed, 80% to 95% are singletons. Here the sequenced sample was peripheral blood, taken 28 days after the second dose of the MenACWY control vaccine. This TCR was sampled from an adult who received the MenACWY meningococcal vaccine as a control.

In DNA form, the CDR3 reads TGTGCCAGCAGCCAGGGTGGGGGCTATCAGCCCCAGCATTTT. This codes for CASSQGGGYQPQHF. The rearrangement links TRBV9 to TRBJ1-5; TRBD1 might be the D (6 bases). Trimming removed 4 bases at V and 5 bases at J, with 13 bases between. The germline V gene encodes CDR1 SGDLS and CDR2 YYNGEE. The CDR3 sequence is 14 residues long.